The 22 T cell receptor beta chains listed next were all sequenced from one sample in a study of T cell responses to AZD1222 COVID-19 vaccine. TCRdb keeps only in-frame clones here, not all; method: immunoSEQ multiplex PCR. This sample yields 200,000 to 250,000 clones, of which approximately 94% are seen a single time; 1.5% to 2% belongs to the top ten. This specimen was peripheral blood, taken 28 days after the second dose of the MenACWY control vaccine. These receptors were collected from an adult who received the MenACWY meningococcal vaccine as a control.

This clone was recorded only once. The chain is built from TRBV5-6 and TRBJ1-5; D ambiguous. Trimming took off 0 bases at V and 4 bases at J, with 8 bases between the two ends. Per germline, CDR1 SGHDT and CDR2 YYEEEE. The CDR3 has 14 residues. The DNA of the CDR3 is TGTGCCAGCAGCTTGGGAGGGAGGAATCAGCCCCAGCATTTT. Its translation: CASSLGGRNQPQHF.

The table lists this clone with a few counts. The genes are TRBV21-1 and TRBJ2-1; the table gives TRBD1 as D, unverified against the DNA. TRBV21-1 is a documented pseudogene. This CDR3 spans 14 amino acids. The chain's CDR3 is CASSKGDSEIEQFF. The CDR3 DNA reads TGTGCCAGCAGCAAAGGGGACAGCGAGATTGAGCAGTTCTTC.

The genes are TRBV28 and TRBJ2-7; TRBD1 matches 7 bases. Trimming took 6 bases from V and 3 from J; bases not matched to a gene: 5. The length of the CDR3 is 13 residues. Per germline, CDR1 MDHEN and CDR2 SYDVKM. The CDR3 is CASRSGQIYEQYF. The CDR3 DNA reads TGTGCCAGCAGATCGGGACAGATCTACGAGCAGTACTTC.

The chain joins TRBV6-5 to TRBJ2-7; no clear D. V lost 8 bases, J lost 5 bases, and 16 bases lay in between. The length of the CDR3 is 13 residues. The germline V gene encodes CDR1 MNHEY and CDR2 SVGAGI. CDR3 bases: TGTGCCAGCGGCGTCGGGTGGATCCACGAGCAGTACTTC. Encoded protein: CASGVGWIHEQYF.

This chain connects TRBV12-3 or TRBV12-4 to TRBJ2-5; maybe TRBD2 (5 bases). V lost 8 bases to trimming and J lost 3 bases, with 13 bases between them. CDR3 length: 13 residues. The CDR3 is CASRAAVEETQYF. CDR3 DNA sequence: TGTGCCAGCCGAGCGGCGGTGGAAGAGACCCAGTACTTC.

This sequence joins TRBV27 and TRBJ2-3, with TRBD1 matching 10 bases. Germline V CDR1 and CDR2: MNHEY, SMNVEV (reference sequence). This CDR3 contains 18 residues. J was trimmed by 2 bases and V by 0 bases; bases with no gene match: 8. CDR3 coding DNA: TGTGCCAGCAGTTTATCAAGTGGGACAGGGGTGATCACAGATACGCAGTATTTT. Protein: CASSLSSGTGVITDTQYF.

The chain uses TRBV7-9 and TRBJ2-7, with 8 bases fitting TRBD2. Per the germline V gene, CDR1 is SEHNR and CDR2 is FQNEAQ (reference sequence). The junction had 7 bases not matched to a gene; V was cut back by 2 bases and J by 1 base. This CDR3 spans 16 amino acids. CDR3 nucleotides: TGTGCCAGCAGCTTAAGTGGCGGACTAGCTTCCTACGAGCAGTACTTC. This translates into CASSLSGGLASYEQYF.

V and J are TRBV6-1 and TRBJ2-7; no clear D. CDR1 and CDR2 (germline): MNHNS, SASEGT. With 1 base removed from V and 2 bases from J, the gap between germline ends came to 12 bases. This CDR3 region has 15 residues. CDR3 nucleotides: TGTGCCAGCAGTGAAGGTGGCAGGTCAGCCTACGAGCAGTACTTC. Its translation: CASSEGGRSAYEQYF.

This clone has only one observation. CDR3 loop: CASSLSRGSPGELFF. In nucleotides, the CDR3 is TGTGCCAGCAGTTTATCACGAGGGTCTCCCGGGGAGCTGTTTTTT. The chain is built from TRBV27 and TRBJ2-2, with a weak D call TRBD2 (5 bases). The V gene lost 0 bases and the J gene lost 6 bases, with 11 bases spanning the gap. The length of the CDR3 is 15 residues. Germline CDR1 and CDR2: MNHEY and SMNVEV (reference sequence).

The chain links TRBV3-1 (or the pseudogene TRBV3-2) to TRBJ2-7; D possibly corresponds to TRBD1 (5 bases). CDR3 length equals 15 residues. V lost 1 base to trimming and J lost 2 bases, with 12 bases between them. CDR1 is LGHDT and CDR2 is YNNKEL in the germline V gene (reference sequence). The CDR3 nucleotides read TGTGCCAGCAGCCAAGGCGTGCTACAGGCCTACGAGCAGTACTTC. Translating gives CASSQGVLQAYEQYF.

The rearrangement joins TRBV28 to TRBJ1-1; D gene unclear. The germline CDR1 and CDR2 sequences are MDHEN and SYDVKM. Trimming took off 3 bases at V and 0 bases at J, with 14 bases between the two ends. The CDR3 is 16 amino acids. DNA for the CDR3: TGTGCCAGCAGTTTGGATGGTAATGGAATGAACACTGAAGCTTTCTTT. Translating gives CASSLDGNGMNTEAFF.

This chain joins TRBV5-1 and TRBJ2-7; the D gene is possibly TRBD1 (6 bases). There are 12 residues in the CDR3. The V end was cut by 5 bases, the J end by 2 bases, with 8 bases between. Germline CDR1 SGHRS, CDR2 YFSETQ. For the CDR3, the DNA is TGCGCCAGCAGGGACAGTACCTACGAGCAGTACTTC. Translation gives CASRDSTYEQYF.

The genes are TRBV19 and TRBJ2-3; D is unclear. The length of the CDR3 is 12 residues. Trimming cost V 6 bases and J 2 bases, with 6 bases left between them. CDR1 and CDR2 (germline): LNHDA, SQIVND (reference sequence). This CDR3 is CASRQSTDTQYF. The CDR3 DNA sequence: TGTGCCAGTAGGCAGTCCACAGATACGCAGTATTTT. Variable domain in full (rest from reference TRBV19 and TRBJ2-3): DGGITQSPKYLFRKEGQNVTLSCEQNLNHDAMYWYRQDPGQGLRLIYYSQIVNDFQKGDIAEGYSVSREKKESFPLTVTSAQKNPTAFYLCASRQSTDTQYFGPGTRLTVL.

The genes are TRBV5-4 and TRBJ2-3; 11 bases match TRBD2. The CDR3 sequence is 17 residues long. The germline V gene has CDR1 SGHNT and CDR2 YYREEE (reference sequence). Trimming cost V 4 bases and J 3 bases; bases outside gene matches: 10. CDR3 loop: CASSKKLAGDGTDTQYF. CDR3 nucleotide sequence: TGTGCCAGCAGCAAAAAACTAGCGGGGGATGGGACAGATACGCAGTATTTT. The whole variable domain, filled in from reference TRBV5-4 and TRBJ2-3, reads ETGVTQSPTHLIKTRGQQVTLRCSSQSGHNTVSWYQQALGQGPQFIFQYYREEENGRGNFPPRFSGLQFPNYSSELNVNALELDDSALYLCASSKKLAGDGTDTQYFGPGTRLTVL.

The genes are TRBV27 and TRBJ2-7; maybe TRBD2 (6 bases). The germline CDR1 and CDR2 sequences are MNHEY and SMNVEV (reference sequence). Trimming removed 3 bases from V and 2 bases from J, with 11 bases in between. CDR3 length: 14 residues. DNA for the CDR3: TGTGCCAGCAGTTTCTCGGGCGGGACCTACGAGCAGTACTTC. It yields the protein CASSFSGGTYEQYF.

V gene TRBV5-4 combines with J gene TRBJ2-7; no reliable D call. CDR1 is SGHNT and CDR2 is YYREEE in the germline V gene (reference sequence). The CDR3 covers 14 residues. The germline V and J ends were trimmed by 0 bases and 0 bases, with 7 bases remaining between them. The DNA of the CDR3 is TGTGCCAGCAGCTTGGCAGGTGGCTCCTACGAGCAGTACTTC. Translation gives CASSLAGGSYEQYF.

The J gene is TRBJ1-5, the V gene TRBV19; TRBD1 matches at 8 bases. Germline V gene lookup returns CDR1 LNHDA and CDR2 SQIVND (reference sequence). The CDR3 loop spans 14 amino acids. Trimming removed 4 bases from V and 7 bases from J; junction bases left unmatched: 6. The CDR3 loop is CASSNRQGPQPQHF. CDR3 nucleotide sequence: TGTGCCAGTAGTAACCGACAGGGGCCGCAGCCCCAGCATTTT.

The CDR3 spells CASSQDPQYNEQFF. CDR3 in DNA: TGCGCCAGCAGCCAAGATCCACAATACAATGAGCAGTTCTTC. The gene calls are TRBV4-1 and TRBJ2-1; D unresolved. The CDR3 is 14 residues long. Germline CDR1 and CDR2: MGHRA and YSYEKL. The germline V and J ends were trimmed by 0 bases and 4 bases, with 7 bases remaining between them.

The J gene is TRBJ2-2, the V gene TRBV6-5, with D perhaps matching TRBD2 (5 bases). There are 14 residues in the CDR3. The germline CDR1 and CDR2 sequences are MNHEY and SVGAGI. Trimming removed 2 bases at V and 6 bases at J, with 10 bases between. CDR3 DNA: TGTGCCAGCAGTTACACGGGATACTCCGGGGAGCTGTTTTTT. Its translation is CASSYTGYSGELFF.

The chain links TRBV25-1 to TRBJ1-6; 10 nucleotides align to TRBD1. The germline V gene encodes CDR1 MGHDK and CDR2 SYGVNS. The CDR3 has 15 amino acids. V lost 4 bases, J lost 6 bases, and 3 bases stayed unmatched. The CDR3 loop is CASSAGQGFNSPLHF. The CDR3 DNA sequence: TGTGCCAGCAGTGCGGGACAGGGGTTTAATTCACCCCTCCACTTT.

The rearrangement uses TRBV5-5 and TRBJ2-1; the D is unclear. The V and J ends lost 2 bases and 6 bases respectively, with 15 bases between them. Germline-derived CDR1 and CDR2 are SGHKS and YYEKEE (reference sequence). This CDR3 spans 15 amino acids. CDR3 bases: TGTGCCAGCAGCTTCGACCAGCATCGGGTCAATGAGCAGTTCTTC. Translating it yields CASSFDQHRVNEQFF.

V gene TRBV19 combines with J gene TRBJ1-1; D unresolved. With 0 bases removed from V and 1 base from J, the gap between germline ends came to 3 bases. Germline V CDR1 and CDR2: LNHDA, SQIVND (reference sequence). The CDR3 has 13 amino acids. This CDR3 is CASSIDTNTEAFF. CDR3 nucleotides: TGTGCCAGTAGTATAGATACGAACACTGAAGCTTTCTTT.